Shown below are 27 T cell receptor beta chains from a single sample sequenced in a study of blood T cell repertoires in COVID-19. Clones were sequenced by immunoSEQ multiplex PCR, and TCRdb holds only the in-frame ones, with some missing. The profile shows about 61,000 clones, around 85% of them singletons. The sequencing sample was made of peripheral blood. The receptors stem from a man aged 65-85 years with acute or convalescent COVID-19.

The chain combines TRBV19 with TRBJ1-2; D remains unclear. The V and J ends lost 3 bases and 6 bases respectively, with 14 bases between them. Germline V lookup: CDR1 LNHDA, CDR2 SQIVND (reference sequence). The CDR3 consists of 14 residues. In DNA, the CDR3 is TGTGCCAGTAGTATGGTCGGGGAAAGTCATGGCTACACCTTC. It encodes CASSMVGESHGYTF. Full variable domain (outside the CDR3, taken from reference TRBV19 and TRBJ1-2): DGGITQSPKYLFRKEGQNVTLSCEQNLNHDAMYWYRQDPGQGLRLIYYSQIVNDFQKGDIAEGYSVSREKKESFPLTVTSAQKNPTAFYLCASSMVGESHGYTFGSGTRLTVV.

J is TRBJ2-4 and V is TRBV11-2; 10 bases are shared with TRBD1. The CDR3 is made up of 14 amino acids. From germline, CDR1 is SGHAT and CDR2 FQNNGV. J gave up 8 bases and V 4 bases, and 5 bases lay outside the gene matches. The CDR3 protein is CASSSRTGGDIQYF. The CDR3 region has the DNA TGTGCCAGCAGCTCTAGGACAGGGGGGGACATTCAGTACTTC.

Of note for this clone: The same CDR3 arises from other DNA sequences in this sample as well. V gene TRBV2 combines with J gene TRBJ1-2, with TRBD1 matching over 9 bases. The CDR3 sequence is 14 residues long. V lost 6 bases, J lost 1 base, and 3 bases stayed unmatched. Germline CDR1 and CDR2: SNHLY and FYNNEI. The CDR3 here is CASRPDRGNYGYTF. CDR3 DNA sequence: TGTGCCAGCAGGCCGGACAGGGGTAACTATGGCTACACCTTC. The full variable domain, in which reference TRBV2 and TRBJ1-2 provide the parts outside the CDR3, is EPEVTQTPSHQVTQMGQEVILRCVPISNHLYFYWYRQILGQKVEFLVSFYNNEISEKSEIFDDQFSVERPDGSNFTLKIRSTKLEDSAMYFCASRPDRGNYGYTFGSGTRLTVV.

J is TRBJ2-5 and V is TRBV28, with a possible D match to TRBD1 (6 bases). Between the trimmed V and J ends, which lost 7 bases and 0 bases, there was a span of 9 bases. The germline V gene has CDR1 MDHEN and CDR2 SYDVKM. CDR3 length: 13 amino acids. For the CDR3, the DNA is TGTGCCAGCATACAGGGTGACCAAGAGACCCAGTACTTC. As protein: CASIQGDQETQYF.

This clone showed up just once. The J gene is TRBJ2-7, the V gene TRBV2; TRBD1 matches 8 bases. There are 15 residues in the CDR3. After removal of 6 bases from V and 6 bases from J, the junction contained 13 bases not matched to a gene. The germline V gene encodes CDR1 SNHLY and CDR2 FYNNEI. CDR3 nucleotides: TGTGCCAGCAGCCCAGGGGGCCCCTTGTTTAGCGAGCAGTACTTC. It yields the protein CASSPGGPLFSEQYF.

The CDR3 nucleotides read TGTGCCAGCAGCTCTGGACAGGGCGGAACCACCGGGGAGCTGTTTTTT. Translated, it gives CASSSGQGGTTGELFF. The chain recombines TRBV7-6 with TRBJ2-2; 8 bases fit TRBD1. Germline CDR1 is SGHVS and CDR2 is FNYEAQ. The CDR3 extends over 16 amino acids. V gave up 4 bases and J gave up 4 bases; unmatched junction bases: 8.

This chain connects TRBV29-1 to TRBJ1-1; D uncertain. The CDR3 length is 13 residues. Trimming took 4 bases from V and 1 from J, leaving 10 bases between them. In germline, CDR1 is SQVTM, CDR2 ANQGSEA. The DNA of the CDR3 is TGCAGCGTTGTAGAACAGTGGAACACTGAAGCTTTCTTT. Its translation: CSVVEQWNTEAFF.

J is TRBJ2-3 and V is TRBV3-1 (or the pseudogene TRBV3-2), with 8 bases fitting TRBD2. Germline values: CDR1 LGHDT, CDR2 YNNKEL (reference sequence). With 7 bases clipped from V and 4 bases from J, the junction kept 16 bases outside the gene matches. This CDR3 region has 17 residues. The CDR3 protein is CASNSRWAAGGSDTQYF. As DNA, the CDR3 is TGTGCCAGCAACTCGAGATGGGCCGCGGGGGGTTCAGATACGCAGTATTTT.

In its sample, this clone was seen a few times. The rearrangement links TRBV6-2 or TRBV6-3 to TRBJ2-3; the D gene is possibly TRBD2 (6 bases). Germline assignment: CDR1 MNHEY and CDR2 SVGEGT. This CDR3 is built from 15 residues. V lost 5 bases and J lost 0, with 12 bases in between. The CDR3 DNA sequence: TGTGCCAGCAGTCTTGGCGGGGTTAGCACAGATACGCAGTATTTT. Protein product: CASSLGGVSTDTQYF.

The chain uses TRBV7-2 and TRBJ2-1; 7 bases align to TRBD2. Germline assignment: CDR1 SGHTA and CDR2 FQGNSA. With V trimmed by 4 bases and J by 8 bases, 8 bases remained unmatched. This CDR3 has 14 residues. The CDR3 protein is CASSSGGIFHEQFF. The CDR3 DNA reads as TGTGCCAGCAGCTCGGGGGGTATTTTTCATGAGCAGTTCTTC. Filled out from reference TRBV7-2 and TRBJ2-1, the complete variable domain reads GAGVSQSPSNKVTEKGKDVELRCDPISGHTALYWYRQSLGQGLEFLIYFQGNSAPDKSGLPSDRFSAERTGGSVSTLTIQRTQQEDSAVYLCASSSGGIFHEQFFGPGTRLTVL.

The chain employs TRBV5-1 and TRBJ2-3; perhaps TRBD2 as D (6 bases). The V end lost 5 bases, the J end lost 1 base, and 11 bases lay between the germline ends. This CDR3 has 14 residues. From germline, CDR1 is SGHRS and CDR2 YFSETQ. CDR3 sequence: CASRVEGRTDTQYF. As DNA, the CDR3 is TGCGCCAGCAGGGTGGAGGGCCGCACAGATACGCAGTATTTT.

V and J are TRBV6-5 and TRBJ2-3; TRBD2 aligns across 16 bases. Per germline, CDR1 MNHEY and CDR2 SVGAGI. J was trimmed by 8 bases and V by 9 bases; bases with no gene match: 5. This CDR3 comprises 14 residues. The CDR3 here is CASAGLAGGSTQYF. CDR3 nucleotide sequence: TGTGCCAGTGCGGGACTAGCGGGGGGGTCTACGCAGTATTTT.

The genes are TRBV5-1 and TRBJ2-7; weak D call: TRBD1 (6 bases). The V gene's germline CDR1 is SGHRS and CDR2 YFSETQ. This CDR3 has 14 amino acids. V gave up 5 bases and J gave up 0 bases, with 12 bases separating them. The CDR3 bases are TGCGCCAGCAGAAGGGACACCGACTCCTACGAGCAGTACTTC. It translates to CASRRDTDSYEQYF. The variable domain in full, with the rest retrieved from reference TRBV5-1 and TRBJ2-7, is KAGVTQTPRYLIKTRGQQVTLSCSPISGHRSVSWYQQTPGQGLQFLFEYFSETQRNKGNFPGRFSGRQFSNSRSEMNVSTLELGDSALYLCASRRDTDSYEQYFGPGTRLTVT.

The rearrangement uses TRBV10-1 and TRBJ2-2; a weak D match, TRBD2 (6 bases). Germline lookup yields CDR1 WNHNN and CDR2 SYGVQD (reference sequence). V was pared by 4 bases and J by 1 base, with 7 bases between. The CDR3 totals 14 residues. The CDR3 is CASSGRGNTGELFF. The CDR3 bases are TGCGCCAGCAGTGGGCGGGGGAACACCGGGGAGCTGTTTTTT.

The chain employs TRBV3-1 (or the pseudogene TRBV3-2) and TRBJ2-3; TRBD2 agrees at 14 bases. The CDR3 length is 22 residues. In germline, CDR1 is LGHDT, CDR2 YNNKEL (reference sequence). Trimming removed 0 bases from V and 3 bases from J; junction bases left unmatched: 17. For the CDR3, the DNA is TGTGCCAGCAGCCAAGATAGGGCCCGACTAGCGGGGGGGCGGGGCAATACAGATACGCAGTATTTT. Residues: CASSQDRARLAGGRGNTDTQYF.

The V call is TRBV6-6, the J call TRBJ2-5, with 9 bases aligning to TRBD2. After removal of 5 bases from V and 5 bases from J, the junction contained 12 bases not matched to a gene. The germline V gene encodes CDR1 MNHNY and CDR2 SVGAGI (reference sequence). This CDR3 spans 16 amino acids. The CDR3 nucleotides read TGTGCCAGCAGTGGTAGCGGGGGCCACTTCGGGGAGACCCAGTACTTC. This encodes CASSGSGGHFGETQYF.

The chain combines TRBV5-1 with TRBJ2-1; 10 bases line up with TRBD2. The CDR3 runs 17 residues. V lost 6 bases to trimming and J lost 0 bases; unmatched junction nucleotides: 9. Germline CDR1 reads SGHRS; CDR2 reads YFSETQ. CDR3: CASTLPTSGASYNEQFF. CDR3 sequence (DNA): TGCGCCAGCACCCTCCCAACTAGCGGGGCCTCCTACAATGAGCAGTTCTTC.

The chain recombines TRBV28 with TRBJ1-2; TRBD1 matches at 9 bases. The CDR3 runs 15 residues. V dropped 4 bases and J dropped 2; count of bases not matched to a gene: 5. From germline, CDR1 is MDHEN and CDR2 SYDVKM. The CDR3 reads CASSSGGTGNYGYTF. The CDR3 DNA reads TGTGCCAGCAGTTCGGGAGGGACAGGGAACTATGGCTACACCTTC.

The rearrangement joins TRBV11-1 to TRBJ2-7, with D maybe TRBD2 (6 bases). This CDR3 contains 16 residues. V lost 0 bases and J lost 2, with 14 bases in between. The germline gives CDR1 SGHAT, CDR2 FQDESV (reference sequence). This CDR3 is CASSLAAAASAYEQYF. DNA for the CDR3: TGTGCCAGCAGCTTAGCGGCCGCGGCTAGCGCCTACGAGCAGTACTTC.

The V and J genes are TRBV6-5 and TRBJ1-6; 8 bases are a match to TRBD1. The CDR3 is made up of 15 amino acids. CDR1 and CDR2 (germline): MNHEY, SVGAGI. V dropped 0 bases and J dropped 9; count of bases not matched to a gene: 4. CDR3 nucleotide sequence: TGTGCCAGCAGTTACTCGACAGGGGCGGCTTCACCCCTCCACTTT. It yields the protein CASSYSTGAASPLHF.

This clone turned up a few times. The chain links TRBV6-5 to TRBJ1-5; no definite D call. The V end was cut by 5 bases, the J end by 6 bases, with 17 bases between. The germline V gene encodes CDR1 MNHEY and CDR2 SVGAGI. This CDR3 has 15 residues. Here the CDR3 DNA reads TGTGCCAGCAGTCTTATTCTGGAGTTGGCTCAGCCCCAGCATTTT. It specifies CASSLILELAQPQHF.

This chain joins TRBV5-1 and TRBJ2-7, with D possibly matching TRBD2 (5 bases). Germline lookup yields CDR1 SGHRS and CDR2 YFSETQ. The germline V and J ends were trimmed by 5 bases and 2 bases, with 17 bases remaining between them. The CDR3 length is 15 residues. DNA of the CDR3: TGCGCCAGCAGGGGAGCGGCGGTAGGGACCTACGAGCAGTACTTC. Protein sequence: CASRGAAVGTYEQYF.

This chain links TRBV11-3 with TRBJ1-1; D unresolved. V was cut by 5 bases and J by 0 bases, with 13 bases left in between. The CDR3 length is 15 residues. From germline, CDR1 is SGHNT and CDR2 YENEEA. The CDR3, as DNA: TGTGCCAGCAGCCCCCGGGGTGATTTGAACACTGAAGCTTTCTTT. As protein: CASSPRGDLNTEAFF.

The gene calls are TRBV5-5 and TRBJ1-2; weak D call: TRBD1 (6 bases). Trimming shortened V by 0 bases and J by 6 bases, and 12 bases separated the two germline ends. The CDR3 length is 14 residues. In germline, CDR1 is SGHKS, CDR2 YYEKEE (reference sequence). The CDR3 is CASSLAGGADGYTF. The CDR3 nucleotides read TGTGCCAGCAGCTTGGCCGGGGGGGCTGATGGCTACACCTTC.

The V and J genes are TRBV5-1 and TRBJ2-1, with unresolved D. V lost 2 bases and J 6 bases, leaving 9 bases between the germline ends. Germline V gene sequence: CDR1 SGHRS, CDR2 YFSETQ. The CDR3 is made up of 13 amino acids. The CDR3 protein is CASSLEVGNEQFF. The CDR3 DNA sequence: TGCGCCAGCAGCTTAGAGGTTGGCAATGAGCAGTTCTTC.

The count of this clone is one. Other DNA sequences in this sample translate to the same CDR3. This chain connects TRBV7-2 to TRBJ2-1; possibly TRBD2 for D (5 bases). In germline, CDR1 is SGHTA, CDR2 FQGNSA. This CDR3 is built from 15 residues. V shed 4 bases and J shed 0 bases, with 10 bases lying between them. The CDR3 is CASSSRGSSYNEQFF. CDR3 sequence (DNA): TGTGCCAGCAGCTCACGGGGTAGCTCCTACAATGAGCAGTTCTTC.

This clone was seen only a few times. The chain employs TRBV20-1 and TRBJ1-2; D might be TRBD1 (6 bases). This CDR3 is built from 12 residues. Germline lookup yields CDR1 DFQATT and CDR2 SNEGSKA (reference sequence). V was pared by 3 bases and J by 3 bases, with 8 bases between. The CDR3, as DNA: TGCAGTGCTAGTCAGGGGCACTATGGCTACACCTTC. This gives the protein CSASQGHYGYTF.